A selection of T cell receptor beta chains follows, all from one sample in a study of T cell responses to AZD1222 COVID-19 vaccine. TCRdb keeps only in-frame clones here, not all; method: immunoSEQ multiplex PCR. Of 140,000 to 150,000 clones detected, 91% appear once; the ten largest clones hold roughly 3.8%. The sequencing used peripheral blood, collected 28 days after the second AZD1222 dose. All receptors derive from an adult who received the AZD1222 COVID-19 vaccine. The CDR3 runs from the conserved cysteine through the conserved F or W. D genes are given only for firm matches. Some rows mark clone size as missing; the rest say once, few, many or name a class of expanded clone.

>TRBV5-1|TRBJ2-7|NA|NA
TGCGCCAGCTCGGACCCCGAGCAGCGCTACGAGCAGTACTTC
CASSDPEQRYEQYF
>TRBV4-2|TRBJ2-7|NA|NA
TGTGCCAGCAGTTATCAACCGCGGACTCCCCCCCTGACCTACGAGCAGTACTTC
CASSYQPRTPPLTYEQYF
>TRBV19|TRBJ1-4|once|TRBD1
TGTGCCAGTAGTATAGTACGACAGGGGAATGAAAAACTGTTTTTT
CASSIVRQGNEKLFF
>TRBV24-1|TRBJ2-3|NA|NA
TGTGCCACCAGTGCCCAGGGGACAGATACGCAGTATTTT
CATSAQGTDTQYF
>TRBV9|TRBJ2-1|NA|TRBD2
TGTGCCAGCAAAGGACTAGCCAACAATGAGCAGTTCTTC
CASKGLANNEQFF
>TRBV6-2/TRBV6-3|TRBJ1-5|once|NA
TGTGCCAGCAGCCGCGGGAGCGAGGGTCAGCCCCAGCATTTT
CASSRGSEGQPQHF
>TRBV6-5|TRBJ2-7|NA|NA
TGTGCCGCGGGTTTAGGATACGAGCAGTACTTC
CAAGLGYEQYF
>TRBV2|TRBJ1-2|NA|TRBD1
TGTGCCAGCACAGAGAGCCGGGACAGGGGTTGGGGTATAGAAGGCTACACCTTC
CASTESRDRGWGIEGYTF
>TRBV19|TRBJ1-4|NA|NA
TGTGCCAGTAGTGCCGGAGGGTCGCGGGAAAAACTGTTTTTT
CASSAGGSREKLFF
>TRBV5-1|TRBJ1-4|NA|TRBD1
TGCGCCAGCAGCATGCCACCGGGACAGGATAATGAAAAACTGTTTTTT
CASSMPPGQDNEKLFF
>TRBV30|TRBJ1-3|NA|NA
TGTGCCTGGAGTACCCGGACGGGCTCTGGAAACACCATATATTTT
CAWSTRTGSGNTIYF
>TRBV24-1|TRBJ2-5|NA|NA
TGTGCCACCAGTGAATCACCGGGAGAGACCCAGTACTTC
CATSESPGETQYF
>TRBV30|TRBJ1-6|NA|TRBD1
TGTGCCTGGAGGGTAGGACAGGGAAATTCACCCCTCCACTTT
CAWRVGQGNSPLHF